This section outlines one T cell receptor (beta chain) sequence together with its context. Its target is unknown. CCR7+ PD-1+ TIGIT+ early memory CD8+ cells with dysfunctional traits were TPEX. The data derive from a study of human CD8 memory T cell subsets. The CDR3 extends over 17 amino acids. Germline CDR1 is LGHNA and CDR2 is YNFKEQ. Study findings and constraints: Beta chains alone were the T cell receptor chains sequenced in the study. Among T cells, stem-like memory and precursor exhausted subsets showed similarly high diversity, unlike effector memory cells.

TCR beta was sequenced from UMI-tagged 5' RACE libraries. Original processing methods: Each TCR beta library held between about 2,700 and 20,000 functional CDR3 beta clonotypes. TCRdb reprocessed the 5' RACE reads, with one entry per CDR3 protein and no DNA. The V and J calls and clone size come from TCRdb's table, not from the authors' own analysis. Its table records 6,000 to 8,500 distinct CDR3 sequences. The rearrangement links TRBV4-2 to TRBJ2-4; checking the TCRdb D call of TRBD1 is not possible without DNA. The clonotype comes from a human donor in good health. Sequencing used CD8+ T cells from PBMCs. CDR3 amino acids: CASSQEGQGASKNIQYF.